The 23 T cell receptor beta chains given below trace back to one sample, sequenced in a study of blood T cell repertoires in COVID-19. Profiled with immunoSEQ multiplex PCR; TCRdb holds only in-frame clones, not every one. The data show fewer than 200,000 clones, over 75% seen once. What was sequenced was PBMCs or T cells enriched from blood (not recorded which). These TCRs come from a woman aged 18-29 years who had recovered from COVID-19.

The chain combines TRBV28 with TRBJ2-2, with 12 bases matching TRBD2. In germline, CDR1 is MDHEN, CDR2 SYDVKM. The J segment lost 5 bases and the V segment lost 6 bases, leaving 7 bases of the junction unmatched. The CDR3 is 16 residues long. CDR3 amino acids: CASSPSGGAGTGELFF. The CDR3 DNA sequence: TGTGCCAGCAGCCCTAGCGGGGGGGCCGGGACCGGGGAGCTGTTTTTT. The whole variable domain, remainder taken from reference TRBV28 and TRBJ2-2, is DVKVTQSSRYLVKRTGEKVFLECVQDMDHENMFWYRQDPGLGLRLIYFSYDVKMKEKGDIPEGYSVSREKKERFSLILESASTNQTSMYLCASSPSGGAGTGELFFGEGSRLTVL.

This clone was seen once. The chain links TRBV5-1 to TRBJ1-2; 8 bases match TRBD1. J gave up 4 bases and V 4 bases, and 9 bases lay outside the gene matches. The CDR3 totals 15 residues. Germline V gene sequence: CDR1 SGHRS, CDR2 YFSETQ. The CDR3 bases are TGCGCCAGCAGCCCGACAGGGGCAACGGGCTATGGCTACACCTTC. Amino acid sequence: CASSPTGATGYGYTF.

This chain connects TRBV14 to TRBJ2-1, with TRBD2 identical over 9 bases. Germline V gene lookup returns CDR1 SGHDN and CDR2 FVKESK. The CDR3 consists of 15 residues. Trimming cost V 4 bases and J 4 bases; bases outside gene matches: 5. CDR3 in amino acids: CASSPLAGAYNEQFF. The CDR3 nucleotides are TGTGCCAGCAGCCCATTAGCGGGAGCGTACAATGAGCAGTTCTTC.

CDR3 nucleotides: TGTGCCAGCAGTCTAGCGGGGGGCTCATGGAATGAGCAGTTCTTC. Protein sequence: CASSLAGGSWNEQFF. The chain carries TRBV6-5 and TRBJ2-1; 11 nucleotides match TRBD2. Trimming took 5 bases from V and 7 from J; bases not matched to a gene: 7. The CDR3 spans 15 residues. Germline values: CDR1 MNHEY, CDR2 SVGAGI.

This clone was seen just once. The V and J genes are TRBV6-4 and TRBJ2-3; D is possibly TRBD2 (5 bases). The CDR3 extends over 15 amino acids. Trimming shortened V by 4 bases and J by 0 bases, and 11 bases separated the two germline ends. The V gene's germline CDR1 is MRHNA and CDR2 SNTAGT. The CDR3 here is CASSVGSPSTDTQYF. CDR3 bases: TGTGCCAGCAGTGTAGGGAGCCCCAGCACAGATACGCAGTATTTT.

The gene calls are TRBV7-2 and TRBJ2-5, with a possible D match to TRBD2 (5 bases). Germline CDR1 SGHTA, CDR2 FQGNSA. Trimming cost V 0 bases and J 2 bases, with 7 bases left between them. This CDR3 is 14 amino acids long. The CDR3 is CASSLAGLQETQYF. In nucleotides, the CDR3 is TGTGCCAGCAGCTTAGCCGGACTTCAAGAGACCCAGTACTTC. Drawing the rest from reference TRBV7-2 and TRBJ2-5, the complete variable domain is GAGVSQSPSNKVTEKGKDVELRCDPISGHTALYWYRQSLGQGLEFLIYFQGNSAPDKSGLPSDRFSAERTGGSVSTLTIQRTQQEDSAVYLCASSLAGLQETQYFGPGTRLLVL.

CDR3 amino acids: CASSWGQDNEKLFF. In DNA, the CDR3 is TGTGCCAGCAGTTGGGGGCAGGATAATGAAAAACTGTTTTTT. V usage is TRBV7-9 and J usage is TRBJ1-4, with a possible D match to TRBD1 (6 bases). The CDR3 loop spans 14 amino acids. The germline V gene has CDR1 SEHNR and CDR2 FQNEAQ (reference sequence). V was pared by 6 bases and J by 4 bases, with 12 bases between.

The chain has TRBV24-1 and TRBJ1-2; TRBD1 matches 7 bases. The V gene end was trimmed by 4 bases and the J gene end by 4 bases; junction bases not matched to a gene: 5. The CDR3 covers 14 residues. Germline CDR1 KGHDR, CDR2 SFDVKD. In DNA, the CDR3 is TGTGCCACCAGTGAGACAGGGTTAAGCTATGGCTACACCTTC. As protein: CATSETGLSYGYTF.

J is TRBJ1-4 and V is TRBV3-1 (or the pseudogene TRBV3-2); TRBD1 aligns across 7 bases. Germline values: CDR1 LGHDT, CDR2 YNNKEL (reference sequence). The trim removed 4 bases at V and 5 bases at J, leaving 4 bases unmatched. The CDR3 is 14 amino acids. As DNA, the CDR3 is TGTGCCAGCAGCCGTAGACAGGGAAATGAAAAACTGTTTTTT. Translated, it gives CASSRRQGNEKLFF.

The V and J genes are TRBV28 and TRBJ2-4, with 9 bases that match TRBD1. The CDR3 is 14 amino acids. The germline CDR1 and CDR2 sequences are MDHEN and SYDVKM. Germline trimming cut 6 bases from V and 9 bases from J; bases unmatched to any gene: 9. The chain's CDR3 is CASSTGGAGPIQYF. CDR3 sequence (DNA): TGTGCCAGCAGCACAGGGGGCGCAGGGCCCATTCAGTACTTC.

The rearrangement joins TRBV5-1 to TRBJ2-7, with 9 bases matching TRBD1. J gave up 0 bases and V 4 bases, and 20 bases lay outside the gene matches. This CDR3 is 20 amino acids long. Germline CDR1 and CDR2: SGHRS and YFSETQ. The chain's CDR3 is CASSLSMGQGGLPYSYEQYF. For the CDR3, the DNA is TGCGCCAGCAGCCTATCGATGGGACAGGGTGGACTCCCGTACTCCTACGAGCAGTACTTC.

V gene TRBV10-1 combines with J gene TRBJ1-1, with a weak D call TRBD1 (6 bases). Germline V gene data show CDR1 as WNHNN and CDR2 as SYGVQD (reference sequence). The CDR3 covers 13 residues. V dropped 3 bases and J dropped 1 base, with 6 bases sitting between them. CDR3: CASSDRGNTEAFF. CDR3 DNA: TGCGCCAGCAGTGACAGGGGGAACACTGAAGCTTTCTTT.

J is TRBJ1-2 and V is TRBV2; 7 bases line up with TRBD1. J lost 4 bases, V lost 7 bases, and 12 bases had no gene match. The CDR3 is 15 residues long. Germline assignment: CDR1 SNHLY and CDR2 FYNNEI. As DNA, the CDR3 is TGTGCCAGCAACCCAGGGGGTTTAAAGGGCTATGGCTACACCTTC. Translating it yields CASNPGGLKGYGYTF.

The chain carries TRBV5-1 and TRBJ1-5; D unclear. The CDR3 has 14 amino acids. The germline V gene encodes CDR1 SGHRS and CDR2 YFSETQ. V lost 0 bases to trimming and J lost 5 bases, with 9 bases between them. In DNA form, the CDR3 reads TGCGCCAGCAGCTTGGCCTCGGGAGATCAGCCCCAGCATTTT. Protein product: CASSLASGDQPQHF.

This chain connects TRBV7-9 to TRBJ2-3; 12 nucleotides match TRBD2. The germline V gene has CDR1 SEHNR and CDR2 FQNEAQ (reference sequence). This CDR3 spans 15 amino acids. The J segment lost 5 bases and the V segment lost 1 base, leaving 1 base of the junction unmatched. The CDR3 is CASSLGLAGEDTQYF. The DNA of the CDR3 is TGTGCCAGCAGCTTAGGACTAGCGGGAGAAGATACGCAGTATTTT.

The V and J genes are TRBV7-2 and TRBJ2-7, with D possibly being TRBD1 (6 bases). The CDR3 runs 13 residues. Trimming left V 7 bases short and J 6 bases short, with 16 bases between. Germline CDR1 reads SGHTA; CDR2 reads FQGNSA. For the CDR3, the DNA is TGTGCCAGCACCATTAACAGGGACGCCGAGCAGTACTTC. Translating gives CASTINRDAEQYF.

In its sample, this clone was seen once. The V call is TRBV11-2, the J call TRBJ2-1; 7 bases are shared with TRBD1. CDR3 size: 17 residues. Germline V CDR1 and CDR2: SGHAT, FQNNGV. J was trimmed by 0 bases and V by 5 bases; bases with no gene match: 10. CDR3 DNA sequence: TGTGCCAGCAGCCCCGGACAGGCACTGGGCTCCTACAATGAGCAGTTCTTC. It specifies CASSPGQALGSYNEQFF.

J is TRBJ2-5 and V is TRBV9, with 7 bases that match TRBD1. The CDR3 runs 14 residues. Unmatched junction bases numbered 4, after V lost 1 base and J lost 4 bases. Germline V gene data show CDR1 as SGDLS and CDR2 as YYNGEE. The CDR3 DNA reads TGTGCCAGCAGCGTACGGGACAGTCGAGAGACCCAGTACTTC. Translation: CASSVRDSRETQYF. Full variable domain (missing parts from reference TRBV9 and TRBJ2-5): DSGVTQTPKHLITATGQRVTLRCSPRSGDLSVYWYQQSLDQGLQFLIQYYNGEERAKGNILERFSAQQFPDLHSELNLSSLELGDSALYFCASSVRDSRETQYFGPGTRLLVL.

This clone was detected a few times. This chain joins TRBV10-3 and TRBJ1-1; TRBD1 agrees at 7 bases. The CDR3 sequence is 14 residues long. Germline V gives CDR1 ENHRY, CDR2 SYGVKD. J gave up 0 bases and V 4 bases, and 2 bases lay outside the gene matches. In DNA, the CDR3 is TGTGCCATCAGTGCACAGGGGTTGAACACTGAAGCTTTCTTT. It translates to CAISAQGLNTEAFF.

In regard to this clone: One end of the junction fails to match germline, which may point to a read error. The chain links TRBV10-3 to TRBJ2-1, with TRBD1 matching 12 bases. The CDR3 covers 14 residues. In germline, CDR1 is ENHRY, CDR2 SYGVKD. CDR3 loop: CAITNGTGGLGALF. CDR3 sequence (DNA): TGTGCCATCACCAACGGGACAGGGGGCTTGGGAGCGCTCTTC.

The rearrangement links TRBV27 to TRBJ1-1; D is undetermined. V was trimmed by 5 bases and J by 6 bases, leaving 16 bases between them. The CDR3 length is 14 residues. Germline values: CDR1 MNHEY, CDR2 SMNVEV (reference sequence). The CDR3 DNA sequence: TGTGCCAGCAGTGGACCCGCCGAGGGTGCTGAAGCTTTCTTT. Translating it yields CASSGPAEGAEAFF.

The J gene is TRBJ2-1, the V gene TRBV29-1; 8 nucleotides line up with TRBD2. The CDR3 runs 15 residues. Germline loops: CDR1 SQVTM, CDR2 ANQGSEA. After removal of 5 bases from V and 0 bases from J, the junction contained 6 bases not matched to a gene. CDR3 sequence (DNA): TGCAGCGTTAATAAGCGGGAGAGCTCCTACAATGAGCAGTTCTTC. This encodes CSVNKRESSYNEQFF.

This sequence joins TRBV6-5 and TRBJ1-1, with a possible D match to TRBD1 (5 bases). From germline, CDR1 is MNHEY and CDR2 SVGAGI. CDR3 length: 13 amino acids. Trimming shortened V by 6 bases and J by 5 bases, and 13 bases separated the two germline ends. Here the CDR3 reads CASRARVGTEAFF. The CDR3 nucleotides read TGTGCCAGCAGGGCCAGGGTAGGGACTGAAGCTTTCTTT.